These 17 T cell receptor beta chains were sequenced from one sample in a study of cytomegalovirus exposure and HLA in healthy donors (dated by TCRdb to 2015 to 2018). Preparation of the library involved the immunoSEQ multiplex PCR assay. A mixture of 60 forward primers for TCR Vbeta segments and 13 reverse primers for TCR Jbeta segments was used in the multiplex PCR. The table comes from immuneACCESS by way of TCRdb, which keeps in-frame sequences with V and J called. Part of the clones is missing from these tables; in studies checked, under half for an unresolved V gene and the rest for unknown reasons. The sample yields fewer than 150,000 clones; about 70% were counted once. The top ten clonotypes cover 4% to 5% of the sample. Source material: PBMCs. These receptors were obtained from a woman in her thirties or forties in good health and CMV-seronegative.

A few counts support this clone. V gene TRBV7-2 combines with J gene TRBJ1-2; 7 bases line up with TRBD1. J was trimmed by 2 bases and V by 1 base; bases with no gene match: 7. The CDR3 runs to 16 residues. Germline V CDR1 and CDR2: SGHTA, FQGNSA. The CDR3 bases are TGTGCCAGCAGCTTAGGGACGACAGGGACGAACTATGGCTACACCTTC. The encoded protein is CASSLGTTGTNYGYTF. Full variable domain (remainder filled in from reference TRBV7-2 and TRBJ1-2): GAGVSQSPSNKVTEKGKDVELRCDPISGHTALYWYRQSLGQGLEFLIYFQGNSAPDKSGLPSDRFSAERTGGSVSTLTIQRTQQEDSAVYLCASSLGTTGTNYGYTFGSGTRLTVV.

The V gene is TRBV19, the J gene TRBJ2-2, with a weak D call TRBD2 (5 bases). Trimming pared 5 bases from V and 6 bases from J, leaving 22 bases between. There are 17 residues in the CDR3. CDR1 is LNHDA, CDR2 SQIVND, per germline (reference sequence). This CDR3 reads CASSPLGENYLAGELFF. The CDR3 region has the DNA TGTGCCAGTAGTCCCCTCGGGGAGAATTATCTAGCCGGGGAGCTGTTTTTT.

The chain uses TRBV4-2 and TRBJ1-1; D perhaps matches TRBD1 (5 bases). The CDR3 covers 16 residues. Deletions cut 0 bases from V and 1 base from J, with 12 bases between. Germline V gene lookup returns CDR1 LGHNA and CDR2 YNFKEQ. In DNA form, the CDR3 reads TGTGCCAGCAGCCAAGATCTTGGGGCCTCGAACACTGAAGCTTTCTTT. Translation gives CASSQDLGASNTEAFF.

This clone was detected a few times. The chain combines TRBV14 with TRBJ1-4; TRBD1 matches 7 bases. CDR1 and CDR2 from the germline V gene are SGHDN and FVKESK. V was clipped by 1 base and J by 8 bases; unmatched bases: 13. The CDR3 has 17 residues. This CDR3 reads CASSQARIDRVREKLFF. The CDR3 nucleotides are TGTGCCAGCAGCCAAGCTCGAATTGACAGGGTACGCGAAAAACTGTTTTTT.

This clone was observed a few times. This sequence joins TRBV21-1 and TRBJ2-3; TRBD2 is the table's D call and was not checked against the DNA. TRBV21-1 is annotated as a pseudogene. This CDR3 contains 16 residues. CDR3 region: CASSTPLGGVGDTQYF. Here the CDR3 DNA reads TGTGCCAGCAGCACCCCTTTGGGCGGGGTAGGAGATACGCAGTATTTT.

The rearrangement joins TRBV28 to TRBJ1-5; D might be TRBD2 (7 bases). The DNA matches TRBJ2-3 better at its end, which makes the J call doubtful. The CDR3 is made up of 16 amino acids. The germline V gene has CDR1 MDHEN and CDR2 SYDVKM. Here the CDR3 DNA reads TGTGCCAGCAGTGGTGTCACGGGGGGCGTGGGTTGGCCCCAGTATTTT. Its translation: CASSGVTGGVGWPQYF.

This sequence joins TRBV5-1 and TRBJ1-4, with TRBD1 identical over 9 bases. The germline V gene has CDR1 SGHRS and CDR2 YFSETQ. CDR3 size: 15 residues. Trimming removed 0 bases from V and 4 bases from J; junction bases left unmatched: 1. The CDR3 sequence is CASSLAGQGNEKLFF. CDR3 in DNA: TGCGCCAGCAGCTTGGCGGGACAGGGTAATGAAAAACTGTTTTTT. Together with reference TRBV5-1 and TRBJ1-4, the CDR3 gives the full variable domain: KAGVTQTPRYLIKTRGQQVTLSCSPISGHRSVSWYQQTPGQGLQFLFEYFSETQRNKGNFPGRFSGRQFSNSRSEMNVSTLELGDSALYLCASSLAGQGNEKLFFGSGTQLSVL.

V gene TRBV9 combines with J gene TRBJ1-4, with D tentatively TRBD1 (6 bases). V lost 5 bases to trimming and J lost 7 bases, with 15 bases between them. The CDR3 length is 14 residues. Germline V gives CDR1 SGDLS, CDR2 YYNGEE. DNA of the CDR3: TGTGCCAGCAGTATAACAGGGTTTAGTGAAAAACTGTTTTTT. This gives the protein CASSITGFSEKLFF.

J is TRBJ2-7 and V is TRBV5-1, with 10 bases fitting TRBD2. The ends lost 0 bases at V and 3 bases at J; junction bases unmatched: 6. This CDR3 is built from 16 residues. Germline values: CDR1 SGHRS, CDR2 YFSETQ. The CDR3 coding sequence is TGCGCCAGCAGCTTGGAGAGCGGGGGGGCGGGCTACGAGCAGTACTTC. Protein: CASSLESGGAGYEQYF.

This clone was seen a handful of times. CDR3 nucleotide sequence: TGTGCCAGCTCACGGCCGGGACAGGGTGGAACTGAAGCTTTCTTT. The encoded protein is CASSRPGQGGTEAFF. The chain links TRBV18 to TRBJ1-1, with 9 bases lining up with TRBD1. The ends lost 4 bases at V and 5 bases at J; junction bases unmatched: 8. This CDR3 comprises 15 residues. Germline values: CDR1 KGHSH, CDR2 LQKENI.

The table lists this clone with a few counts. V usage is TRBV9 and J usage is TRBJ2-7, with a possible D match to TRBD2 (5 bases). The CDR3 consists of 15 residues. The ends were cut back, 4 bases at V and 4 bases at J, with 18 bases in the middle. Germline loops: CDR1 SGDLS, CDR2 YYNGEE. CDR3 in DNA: TGTGCCAGCAGCCCCCGAGGTATATCGGGGTACGAGCAGTACTTC. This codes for CASSPRGISGYEQYF.

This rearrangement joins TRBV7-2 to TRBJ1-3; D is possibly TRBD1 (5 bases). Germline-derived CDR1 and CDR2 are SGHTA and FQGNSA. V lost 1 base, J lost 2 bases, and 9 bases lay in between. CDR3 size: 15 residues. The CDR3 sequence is CASSLGTGPGNTIYF. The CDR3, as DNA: TGTGCCAGCAGCTTAGGTACAGGCCCTGGAAACACCATATATTTT.

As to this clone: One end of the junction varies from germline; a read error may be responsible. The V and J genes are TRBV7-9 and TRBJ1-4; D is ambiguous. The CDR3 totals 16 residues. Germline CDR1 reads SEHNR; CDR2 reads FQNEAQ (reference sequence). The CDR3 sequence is CSSSLGISATNEKLFF. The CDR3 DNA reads TGTTCCAGCAGCTTAGGAATCAGCGCAACTAATGAAAAACTGTTTTTT. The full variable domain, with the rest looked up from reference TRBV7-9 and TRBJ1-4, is DTGVSQNPRHKITKRGQNVTFRCDPISEHNRLYWYRQTLGQGPEFLTYFQNEAQLEKSRLLSDRFSAERPKGSFSTLEIQRTEQGDSAMYLCSSSLGISATNEKLFFGSGTQLSVL.

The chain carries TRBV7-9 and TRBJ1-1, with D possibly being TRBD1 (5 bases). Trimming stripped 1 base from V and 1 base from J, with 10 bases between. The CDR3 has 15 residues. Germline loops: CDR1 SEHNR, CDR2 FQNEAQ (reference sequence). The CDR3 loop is CASSLGGHQNTEAFF. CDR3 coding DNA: TGTGCCAGCAGCTTAGGAGGACACCAGAACACTGAAGCTTTCTTT.

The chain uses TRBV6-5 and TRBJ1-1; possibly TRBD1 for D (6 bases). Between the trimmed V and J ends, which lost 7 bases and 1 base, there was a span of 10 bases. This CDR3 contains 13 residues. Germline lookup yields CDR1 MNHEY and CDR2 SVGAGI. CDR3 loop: CASTGGANTEAFF. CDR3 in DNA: TGTGCCAGCACCGGGGGGGCGAACACTGAAGCTTTCTTT.

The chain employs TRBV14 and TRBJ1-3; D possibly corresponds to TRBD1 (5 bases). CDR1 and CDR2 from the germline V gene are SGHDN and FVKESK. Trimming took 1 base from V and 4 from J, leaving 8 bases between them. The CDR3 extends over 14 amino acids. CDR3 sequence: CASSQGGAGNTIYF. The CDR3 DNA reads TGTGCCAGCAGCCAAGGGGGCGCGGGAAACACCATATATTTT.

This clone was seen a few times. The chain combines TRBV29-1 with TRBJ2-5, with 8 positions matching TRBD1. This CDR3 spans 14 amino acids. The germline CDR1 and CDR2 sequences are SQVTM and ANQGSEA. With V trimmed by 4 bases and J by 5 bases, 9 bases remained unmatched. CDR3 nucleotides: TGCAGCGTTGTCAGGGGGCGCGAGGGGGAGACCCAGTACTTC. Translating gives CSVVRGREGETQYF.